This section outlines one T cell receptor (beta chain) sequence together with its context. Its antigen remains unidentified. Per-nucleotide qualities are absent, and no much larger clonotype sits a single base away. These data are taken from a study of technical replicates of blood from several donors (dated by TCRdb to the late 2010s). Receptor amplification or capture employed the immunoSEQ multiplex PCR assay. As stored in TCRdb, this immuneACCESS dataset retains in-frame rearrangements with V and J assigned. A fraction of the clones does not appear; measured against another copy, unresolved V genes explain less than half of the discrepancy, and the remainder lacks a known reason. This sample holds over 10,000 clones; 92% were observed only once. The top ten clones comprise around 7.9% of the sample. Ends trimmed: V by 6 bases, J by 7 bases; bases unmatched to a gene: 14. The CDR3 goes from the cysteine to the phenylalanine over 15 residues. Solely the CDR3 DNA is kept, with 45 bases framed from the first base. Per the germline V gene (reference sequence), MNHNY is the CDR1 and SVGAGI is the CDR2.

The chain is assembled from TRBV6-6 and TRBJ1-2, and 7 junctional nucleotides match TRBD1. Sequenced sample: PBMCs. The source is a human donor in good health. The base sequence is TGTGCCAGCAGAAATACAGGGGCGGTGCTAGGTGGCTACACCTTC. It specifies CASRNTGAVLGGYTF.